This entry features one T cell receptor (beta chain) sequence. Clones were read by immunoSEQ multiplex PCR, and TCRdb kept only the in-frame ones, dropping some. Of about 500,000 clones in the sample, 87% were seen once. This CDR3 comprises 13 residues. The V gene lost 7 bases and the J gene lost 4 bases, with 13 bases spanning the gap. Looked up from germline, CDR1 is SEHNR and CDR2 is FQNEAQ (reference sequence). This sample was taken from a study of blood T cell repertoires in COVID-19. The gene calls are TRBV7-9 and TRBJ1-1; D uncertain. The sequencing sample was made of PBMCs or T cells enriched from blood (not recorded which). This clonotype was obtained from a young woman who had recovered from COVID-19. CDR3 nucleotide sequence: TGTGCCAGCAACGAAGTAGTCGGCACTGAAGCTTTCTTT. Its translation is CASNEVVGTEAFF.